This passage covers 27 T cell receptor beta chains from one sample sequenced in a study of blood T cell repertoires in COVID-19. Sequencing was performed with immunoSEQ multiplex PCR; in TCRdb, only in-frame clones are kept and a portion is missing. The sample records tens of thousands of clones, roughly nine tenths being singletons. The sequenced sample was peripheral blood. The receptor source for this set is an older man in a cohort sampled during active COVID-19.

The chain carries TRBV9 and TRBJ2-5, with TRBD1 matching 10 bases. Germline values: CDR1 SGDLS, CDR2 YYNGEE. This CDR3 is 13 amino acids long. With V trimmed by 7 bases and J by 5 bases, 5 bases remained unmatched. The CDR3 region is CASGGQGLETQYF. In nucleotides, the CDR3 is TGTGCCAGCGGGGGACAGGGGTTGGAGACCCAGTACTTC.

CDR3 amino acids: CATSRDPQGSQPQHF. The CDR3 region has the DNA TGTGCCACCAGCAGAGATCCACAGGGCAGCCAGCCCCAGCATTTT. V is TRBV15 and J is TRBJ1-5, with D possibly being TRBD1 (6 bases). The V and J ends lost 0 bases and 7 bases respectively, with 13 bases between them. This CDR3 is built from 15 residues. CDR1 and CDR2 (germline): LNHNV, YYDKDF (reference sequence).

This sequence joins TRBV6-5 and TRBJ1-1, with D unclear. The CDR3 has 14 residues. With 2 bases removed from V and 1 base from J, the gap between germline ends came to 8 bases. Germline values: CDR1 MNHEY, CDR2 SVGAGI. The CDR3 DNA sequence: TGTGCCAGCAGTTACACCGAGCCGAACACTGAAGCTTTCTTT. As protein: CASSYTEPNTEAFF.

The genes are TRBV19 and TRBJ1-5; 9 bases agree with TRBD1. The CDR3 contains 13 residues. Germline V gene data show CDR1 as LNHDA and CDR2 as SQIVND (reference sequence). J gave up 5 bases and V 4 bases, and 0 bases lay outside the gene matches. CDR3 nucleotide sequence: TGTGCCAGTAGTAGGGACAGGGATCAGCCCCAGCATTTT. This encodes CASSRDRDQPQHF.

The chain uses TRBV5-4 and TRBJ1-1, with a weak D call TRBD1 (6 bases). This CDR3 contains 15 residues. Germline assignment: CDR1 SGHNT and CDR2 YYREEE (reference sequence). The ends were cut back, 5 bases at V and 4 bases at J, with 18 bases in the middle. Here the CDR3 DNA reads TGTGCCAGCAGTTCACGTACAGGGTTGGGCACTGAAGCTTTCTTT. Protein: CASSSRTGLGTEAFF.

The CDR3 protein is CASSFGGSNQPQHF. The DNA for the CDR3 is TGCGCCAGCAGCTTCGGGGGTAGCAATCAGCCCCAGCATTTT. The chain is built from TRBV5-1 and TRBJ1-5, with D possibly matching TRBD1 (5 bases). CDR1 is SGHRS, CDR2 YFSETQ, per germline. Trimming removed 2 bases from V and 0 bases from J, with 6 bases in between. The CDR3 is 14 residues long.

The V gene is TRBV19, the J gene TRBJ1-4; D unclear. Trimming shortened V by 5 bases and J by 8 bases, and 15 bases separated the two germline ends. There are 14 residues in the CDR3. Germline V gene sequence: CDR1 LNHDA, CDR2 SQIVND (reference sequence). Here the CDR3 DNA reads TGTGCCAGTAGTCCTCGGGAGGTAGGCGAAAAACTGTTTTTT. It encodes CASSPREVGEKLFF.

The chain uses TRBV18 and TRBJ1-4, with D possibly matching TRBD1 (5 bases). Germline-derived CDR1 and CDR2 are KGHSH and LQKENI. Trimming took off 0 bases at V and 7 bases at J, with 12 bases between the two ends. This CDR3 spans 15 amino acids. DNA for the CDR3: TGTGCCAGCTCACCACCCTCCCAGGGTCGTGAAAAACTGTTTTTT. It is translated as CASSPPSQGREKLFF. Looking up the rest from reference TRBV18 and TRBJ1-4 gives the full variable domain: NAGVMQNPRHLVRRRGQEARLRCSPMKGHSHVYWYRQLPEEGLKFMVYLQKENIIDESGMPKERFSAEFPKEGPSILRIQQVVRGDSAAYFCASSPPSQGREKLFFGSGTQLSVL.

The rearrangement joins TRBV3-1 (or the pseudogene TRBV3-2) to TRBJ1-6; 7 positions match TRBD1. V dropped 7 bases and J dropped 4; count of bases not matched to a gene: 10. This CDR3 is 16 amino acids long. Germline-derived CDR1 and CDR2 are LGHDT and YNNKEL (reference sequence). CDR3 DNA: TGTGCCAGCACCACAAGCCGGGGACAGTATAATTCACCCCTCCACTTT. This encodes CASTTSRGQYNSPLHF.

The chain carries TRBV19 and TRBJ1-5; perhaps TRBD1 as D (5 bases). Germline CDR1 is LNHDA and CDR2 is SQIVND (reference sequence). Trimming shortened V by 5 bases and J by 2 bases, and 16 bases separated the two germline ends. This CDR3 has 16 amino acids. CDR3 in amino acids: CASSPRWGDGNQPQHF. The CDR3 nucleotides are TGTGCCAGTAGTCCCCGTTGGGGGGATGGCAATCAGCCCCAGCATTTT. The full variable domain, completed using reference TRBV19 and TRBJ1-5, is DGGITQSPKYLFRKEGQNVTLSCEQNLNHDAMYWYRQDPGQGLRLIYYSQIVNDFQKGDIAEGYSVSREKKESFPLTVTSAQKNPTAFYLCASSPRWGDGNQPQHFGDGTRLSIL.

This clone was observed a handful of times. The chain couples TRBV4-1 to TRBJ2-3; D gene ambiguous. The germline V gene encodes CDR1 MGHRA and CDR2 YSYEKL. The CDR3 is 15 residues long. V gave up 1 base and J gave up 0 bases, with 8 bases separating them. CDR3 bases: TGCGCCAGCAGCCAAGCCTGGCGGAGCACAGATACGCAGTATTTT. Residues: CASSQAWRSTDTQYF.

The chain links TRBV25-1 to TRBJ1-3; D may be TRBD1 (6 bases). Trimming took 3 bases from V and 0 from J, leaving 9 bases between them. The CDR3 loop spans 15 amino acids. The germline V gene encodes CDR1 MGHDK and CDR2 SYGVNS. The CDR3 nucleotides read TGTGCCAGCAGTGATGACAGGAGCTCTGGAAACACCATATATTTT. Translating gives CASSDDRSSGNTIYF.

The V gene is TRBV24-1, the J gene TRBJ2-6; D perhaps matches TRBD1 (6 bases). Trimming took 4 bases from V and 0 from J, leaving 9 bases between them. The CDR3 has 16 amino acids. Germline V gives CDR1 KGHDR, CDR2 SFDVKD. This CDR3 is CATSDPGDSGANVLTF. DNA of the CDR3: TGTGCCACCAGTGACCCAGGGGACTCTGGGGCCAACGTCCTGACTTTC.

The V gene is TRBV6-6, the J gene TRBJ1-5; D may be TRBD1 (6 bases). V was shortened by 6 bases and J by 4 bases, with 13 bases between the two germline ends. Germline CDR1 MNHNY, CDR2 SVGAGI (reference sequence). The CDR3 spans 14 residues. DNA of the CDR3: TGTGCCAGCAGACTACAGGGCCCAAATCAGCCCCAGCATTTT. It is translated as CASRLQGPNQPQHF.

J is TRBJ1-6 and V is TRBV6-1, with D tentatively TRBD1 (5 bases). The ends were cut back, 2 bases at V and 6 bases at J, with 17 bases in the middle. Germline V lookup: CDR1 MNHNS, CDR2 SASEGT. The CDR3 loop spans 17 amino acids. CDR3 sequence: CASSEPVGGTTNSPLHF. CDR3 nucleotide sequence: TGTGCCAGCAGTGAACCCGTAGGCGGGACTACTAATTCACCCCTCCACTTT.

The V call is TRBV6-1, the J call TRBJ1-2, with 7 bases identical to TRBD1. The germline gives CDR1 MNHNS, CDR2 SASEGT. J was trimmed by 4 bases and V by 2 bases; bases with no gene match: 4. This CDR3 contains 14 residues. The CDR3, as DNA: TGTGCCAGCAGTGAATCGGGACAGCCCTATGGCTACACCTTC. Encoded protein: CASSESGQPYGYTF.

This clone has a single count. The CDR3 loop reads CASSFITGEVYYGYTF. The CDR3 DNA reads TGTGCCAGCAGCTTTATTACAGGGGAGGTGTACTATGGCTACACCTTC. The chain recombines TRBV5-6 with TRBJ1-2; 7 bases fit TRBD1. Germline assignment: CDR1 SGHDT and CDR2 YYEEEE. The V and J ends lost 2 bases and 3 bases, in that order; junction bases with no gene match: 10. This CDR3 has 16 amino acids.

The chain has TRBV7-9 and TRBJ2-1, with 16 bases matching TRBD2. V trimming: 5 bases; J trimming: 2 bases; junction bases outside the gene matches: 6. This CDR3 spans 18 amino acids. Germline V gene data show CDR1 as SEHNR and CDR2 as FQNEAQ (reference sequence). CDR3 region: CASSPQGLAGGAYNEQFF. The DNA for the CDR3 is TGTGCCAGCAGCCCCCAGGGACTAGCGGGGGGGGCCTACAATGAGCAGTTCTTC. Complete variable domain (other parts from reference TRBV7-9 and TRBJ2-1): DTGVSQNPRHKITKRGQNVTFRCDPISEHNRLYWYRQTLGQGPEFLTYFQNEAQLEKSRLLSDRFSAERPKGSFSTLEIQRTEQGDSAMYLCASSPQGLAGGAYNEQFFGPGTRLTVL.

The chain employs TRBV4-1 and TRBJ1-6; 8 positions agree with TRBD1. V lost 0 bases, J lost 10 bases, and 14 bases stayed unmatched. Per germline, CDR1 MGHRA and CDR2 YSYEKL. The CDR3 has 18 residues. This chain's CDR3 is CASSQDKTTGGGWSPLHF. Written as DNA, the CDR3 is TGCGCCAGCAGCCAAGATAAAACAACAGGGGGAGGTTGGTCACCCCTCCACTTT.

This clone was detected only a few times. V is TRBV5-4 and J is TRBJ1-3, with TRBD1 matching 7 bases. Germline assignment: CDR1 SGHNT and CDR2 YYREEE (reference sequence). The CDR3 has 16 amino acids. J was trimmed by 4 bases and V by 3 bases; bases with no gene match: 10. CDR3 protein: CASSSGQANRGNTIYF. The CDR3, as DNA: TGTGCCAGCAGCTCCGGACAGGCCAATAGAGGAAACACCATATATTTT.

This chain uses TRBV19 with TRBJ2-5; D is uncertain. CDR1 and CDR2 (germline): LNHDA, SQIVND (reference sequence). V lost 3 bases to trimming and J lost 5 bases, with 4 bases between them. The CDR3 loop spans 11 amino acids. CDR3 DNA: TGTGCCAGTAGTATCTTGGAGACCCAGTACTTC. Protein product: CASSILETQYF.

This chain connects TRBV29-1 to TRBJ2-1; TRBD2 might be the D (6 bases). The CDR3 consists of 15 residues. Germline CDR1 SQVTM, CDR2 ANQGSEA. V lost 4 bases to trimming and J lost 1 base, with 14 bases between them. The CDR3 nucleotides read TGCAGCGTTGTTTATATGGGGGGATCCTACAATGAGCAGTTCTTC. Its protein is CSVVYMGGSYNEQFF.

This chain links TRBV19 with TRBJ2-7; tentatively, D is TRBD2 (6 bases). The germline V gene encodes CDR1 LNHDA and CDR2 SQIVND (reference sequence). The CDR3 covers 13 residues. V was clipped by 5 bases and J by 4 bases, with 12 bases between them. Written as DNA, the CDR3 is TGTGCCAGTAGTGCAGGGCGGGGATACGAGCAGTACTTC. The encoded protein is CASSAGRGYEQYF.

This clone has a single count. This chain uses TRBV11-3 with TRBJ2-1; TRBD1 agrees at 7 bases. V shed 5 bases, J shed 5 bases, and the junction held 9 bases outside the gene matches. The germline CDR1 and CDR2 sequences are SGHNT and YENEEA. There are 15 residues in the CDR3. CDR3 protein: CASSIQTGTHNEQFF. As DNA, the CDR3 is TGTGCCAGCAGCATCCAGACAGGGACCCACAATGAGCAGTTCTTC. The whole variable domain, remainder taken from reference TRBV11-3 and TRBJ2-1, is EAGVVQSPRYKIIEKKQPVAFWCNPISGHNTLYWYLQNLGQGPELLIRYENEEAVDDSQLPKDRFSAERLKGVDSTLKIQPAELGDSAVYLCASSIQTGTHNEQFFGPGTRLTVL.

This clone has a handful of counts. The V call is TRBV5-4, the J call TRBJ2-2; 10 bases agree with TRBD2. The CDR3 consists of 16 residues. Germline V gene sequence: CDR1 SGHNT, CDR2 YYREEE (reference sequence). The V and J ends lost 1 base and 3 bases, in that order; junction bases with no gene match: 3. The CDR3 protein is CASSLWTSGYTGELFF. CDR3 sequence (DNA): TGTGCCAGCAGCTTGTGGACTAGCGGCTACACCGGGGAGCTGTTTTTT.

The chain is built from TRBV6-5 and TRBJ1-4, with D perhaps TRBD1 (6 bases). This CDR3 is 15 amino acids long. V lost 2 bases and J lost 6, with 13 bases in between. From germline, CDR1 is MNHEY and CDR2 SVGAGI. The CDR3 here is CASSYSRGLYEKLFF. CDR3 DNA: TGTGCCAGCAGTTACAGCAGGGGTCTTTATGAAAAACTGTTTTTT.

The chain combines TRBV19 with TRBJ1-6; D is possibly TRBD1 (5 bases). The CDR3 length is 16 residues. V was cut by 7 bases and J by 6 bases, with 19 bases left in between. In germline, CDR1 is LNHDA, CDR2 SQIVND (reference sequence). The CDR3 here is CASTPQKQGSNSPLHF. The CDR3 bases are TGTGCCAGTACTCCCCAGAAGCAGGGTAGTAATTCACCCCTCCACTTT.